The rows below give T cell receptor beta chains drawn from one sample of a study of regulatory T cells in long-lasting Graves disease. MiXCR, run by TCRdb on the multiplex PCR reads, gives a single entry per CDR3 protein. The sample has 400,000 or so distinct CDR3 sequences, around 20% seen once. The sequencing here drew on peripheral blood mononuclear cells (PBMCs), taken when the disease was refractory, from a patient treated with antithyroid drugs. These receptors all stem from a female donor with Graves disease. CDR3s include the opening cysteine and the closing phenylalanine or tryptophan. The order of the fields is V gene, J gene, CDR3 protein.

>TRBV6-1|TRBJ2-7
CASTQPRVRSYEQYF
>TRBV30|TRBJ2-4
CAWTLGQGTSLSIQYF
>TRBV28|TRBJ2-7
CASSSGPYEQYF
>TRBV6-1|TRBJ2-7
CASSRPGQGARSYEQYF
>TRBV7-2|TRBJ1-5
CASSLVGSKDKPQHF
>TRBV20-1|TRBJ2-7
CSAGLSGGPSYEQYF
>TRBV12-3/TRBV12-4|TRBJ2-5
CASSRTGTSGSGKTQYF
>TRBV11-1|TRBJ2-1
CASSLGRQGINEQFF
>TRBV20-1|TRBJ1-1
CSARDRANTEAFF
>TRBV6-1|TRBJ1-2
CASRAESYGYTF
>TRBV7-2|TRBJ2-7
CASSLRGGRVHEQYF
>TRBV28|TRBJ1-3
CASRGQGVLNTIYF
>TRBV2|TRBJ1-5
CASSEALTGVQPQHF
>TRBV10-3|TRBJ2-7
CAISAGDGSYEQYF
>TRBV29-1|TRBJ1-2
CSVRDGRNGYTF
>TRBV20-1|TRBJ2-7
CSARGVTISYEQYF
>TRBV19|TRBJ2-7
CASSIGDRFYEQYF
>TRBV30|TRBJ1-1
CAWRDPNFFAEAFF
>TRBV7-2|TRBJ2-7
CASSASASSYEQYF
>TRBV7-2|TRBJ2-7
CASSEVWGEQYF
>TRBV27|TRBJ2-7
CASSHRGITYEQYF
>TRBV7-2|TRBJ2-7
CASSFSPAGVGVGRKQYF
>TRBV28|TRBJ1-1
CASRYQGAEAFF
>TRBV5-1|TRBJ2-7
CASSLAPNEQYF
>TRBV6-1|TRBJ2-1
CASRSYLLAGGPTNEQFF
>TRBV7-9|TRBJ1-4
CASSLTGTGVATNEKLFF
>TRBV20-1|TRBJ1-1
CSARAGQFGNTEAFF
>TRBV28|TRBJ2-6
CASSWTGGANVLTF
>TRBV28|TRBJ1-1
CASRSGGPEAFF
>TRBV20-1|TRBJ1-6
CSARDGGFNSPLHF
>TRBV28|TRBJ1-2
CASSLRIHPHGGYTF
>TRBV28|TRBJ2-7
CASRAGTGNYEQYF
>TRBV6-1|TRBJ2-7
CATMGNRGSEQYF
>TRBV11-2|TRBJ2-5
CASSLYDRKETQYF
>TRBV7-8|TRBJ2-1
CASSLEQAGGPNEQFF
>TRBV28|TRBJ1-5
CASSFHSGQGHQPQHF
>TRBV7-9|TRBJ1-1
CASSSQGGTTEAFF
>TRBV12-3/TRBV12-4|TRBJ2-7
CASSLAGTYEQYF
>TRBV30|TRBJ2-7
CAWSQGTYEQYF
>TRBV4-3|TRBJ2-7
CASSQAGQGSEQYF
>TRBV12-3/TRBV12-4|TRBJ2-4
CASSFGQRPGGAKNIQYF
>TRBV18|TRBJ2-5
CASNRGYQETQYF
>TRBV6-1|TRBJ1-5
CASSRSYSNQPQHF
>TRBV19|TRBJ1-1
CASSIRGANTEAFF
>TRBV7-9|TRBJ1-2
CASSQTRQGSYGYTF
>TRBV7-9|TRBJ2-3
CASSFPRDTQYF
>TRBV6-4|TRBJ2-2
CASSDGAGDGAGELFF
>TRBV10-1|TRBJ2-7
CASSELRDHEQYF
>TRBV27|TRBJ2-5
CASSLSGHRAGETQYF
>TRBV20-1|TRBJ2-7
CSARLGTPYEQYF
>TRBV20-1|TRBJ2-5
CSARDLDQETQYF
>TRBV10-3|TRBJ1-1
CAISTTYNQPNKEAFF
>TRBV12-3/TRBV12-4|TRBJ2-2
CASCCGLAVNTGELFF